This T cell receptor beta chain derives from a study of TIL therapy for anti-PD-1-resistant metastatic lung cancer. This was the immunoSEQ v3 assay. Profiled with immunoSEQ multiplex PCR; TCRdb holds only in-frame clones, not every one. The table lists under 60,000 clones, 65% to 90% of them singletons. The time point was: pre-treatment sample, taken before nivolumab and TIL therapy. The CDR3 has 11 amino acids. Germline-derived CDR1 and CDR2 are MNHEY and SVGEGT. Between the trimmed V and J ends, which lost 2 bases and 7 bases, there was a span of 5 bases. The sample consisted of blood, taken at baseline. This clonotype was sampled from a person aged 25 to 80 with non-small cell lung cancer. The genes are TRBV6-2 or TRBV6-3 and TRBJ2-5; no reliable D call. CDR3 residues: CASSYVGTQYF. CDR3 sequence (DNA): TGTGCCAGCAGTTACGTGGGGACCCAGTACTTC.